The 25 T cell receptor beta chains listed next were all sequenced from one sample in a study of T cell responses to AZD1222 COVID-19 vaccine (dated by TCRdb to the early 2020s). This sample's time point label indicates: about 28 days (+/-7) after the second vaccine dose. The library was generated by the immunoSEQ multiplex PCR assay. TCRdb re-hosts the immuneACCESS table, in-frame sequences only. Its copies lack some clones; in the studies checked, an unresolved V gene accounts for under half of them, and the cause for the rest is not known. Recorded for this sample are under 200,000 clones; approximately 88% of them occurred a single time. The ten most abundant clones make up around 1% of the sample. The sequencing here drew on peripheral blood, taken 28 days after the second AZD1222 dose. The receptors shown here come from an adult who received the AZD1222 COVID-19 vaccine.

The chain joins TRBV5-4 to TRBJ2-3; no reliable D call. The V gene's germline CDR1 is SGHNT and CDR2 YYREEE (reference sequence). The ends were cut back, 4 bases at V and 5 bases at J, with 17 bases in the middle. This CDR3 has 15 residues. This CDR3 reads CASSGLLPGEDTQYF. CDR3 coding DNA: TGTGCCAGCAGCGGGCTCCTCCCTGGGGAAGATACGCAGTATTTT. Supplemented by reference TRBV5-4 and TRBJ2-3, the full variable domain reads ETGVTQSPTHLIKTRGQQVTLRCSSQSGHNTVSWYQQALGQGPQFIFQYYREEENGRGNFPPRFSGLQFPNYSSELNVNALELDDSALYLCASSGLLPGEDTQYFGPGTRLTVL.

CDR3 coding DNA: TGTGCCAGCAGCCACTCCAAGGGCGGGGATATAAACACTGAAGCTTTCTTT. Encoded protein: CASSHSKGGDINTEAFF. V usage is TRBV3-1 (or the pseudogene TRBV3-2) and J usage is TRBJ1-1; D is undetermined. The germline gives CDR1 LGHDT, CDR2 YNNKEL (reference sequence). The CDR3 runs 17 residues. Trimming took off 3 bases at V and 2 bases at J, with 19 bases between the two ends.

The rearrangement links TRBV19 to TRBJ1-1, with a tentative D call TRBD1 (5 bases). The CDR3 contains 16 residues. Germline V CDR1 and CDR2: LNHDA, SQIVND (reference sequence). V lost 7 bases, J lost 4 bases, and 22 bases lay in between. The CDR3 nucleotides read TGTGCCAGTATTACTGCGGGCAGGGCTCAAGGCACTGAAGCTTTCTTT. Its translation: CASITAGRAQGTEAFF.

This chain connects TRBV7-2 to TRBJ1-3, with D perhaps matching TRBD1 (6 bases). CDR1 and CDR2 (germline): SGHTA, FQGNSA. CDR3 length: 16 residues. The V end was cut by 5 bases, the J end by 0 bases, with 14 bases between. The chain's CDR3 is CASSPQTGLSGNTIYF. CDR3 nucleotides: TGTGCCAGCAGCCCCCAGACAGGCCTCTCTGGAAACACCATATATTTT.

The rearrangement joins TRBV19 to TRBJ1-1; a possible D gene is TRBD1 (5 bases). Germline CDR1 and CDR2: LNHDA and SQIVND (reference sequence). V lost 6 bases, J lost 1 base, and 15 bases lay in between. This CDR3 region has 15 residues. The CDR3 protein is CASRSLGRSNTEAFF. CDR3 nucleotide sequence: TGTGCCAGTAGGTCTCTGGGGCGGTCGAACACTGAAGCTTTCTTT.

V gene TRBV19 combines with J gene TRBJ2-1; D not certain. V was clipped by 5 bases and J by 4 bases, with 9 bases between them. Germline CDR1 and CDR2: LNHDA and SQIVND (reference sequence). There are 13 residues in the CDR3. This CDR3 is CASSSGSYNEQFF. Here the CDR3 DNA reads TGTGCCAGTAGTTCTGGGTCGTACAATGAGCAGTTCTTC.

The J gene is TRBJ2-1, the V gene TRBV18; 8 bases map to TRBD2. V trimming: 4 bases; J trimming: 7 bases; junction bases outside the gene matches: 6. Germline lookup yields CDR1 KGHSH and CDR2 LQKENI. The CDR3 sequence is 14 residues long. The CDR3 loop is CASSRPSGGNEQFF. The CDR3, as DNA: TGTGCCAGCTCACGGCCGTCGGGGGGGAATGAGCAGTTCTTC.

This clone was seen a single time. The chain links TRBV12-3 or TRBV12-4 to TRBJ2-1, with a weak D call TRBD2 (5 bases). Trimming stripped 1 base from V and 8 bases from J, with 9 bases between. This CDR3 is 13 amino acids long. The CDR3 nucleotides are TGTGCCAGCAGTTTAGGAGGGTTCGATGAGCAGTTCTTC. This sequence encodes CASSLGGFDEQFF.

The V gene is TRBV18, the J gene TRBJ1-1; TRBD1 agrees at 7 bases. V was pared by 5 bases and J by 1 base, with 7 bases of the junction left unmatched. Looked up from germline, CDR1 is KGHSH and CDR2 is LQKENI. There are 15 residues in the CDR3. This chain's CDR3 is CASSIQGIQNTEAFF. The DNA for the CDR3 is TGTGCCAGCTCAATACAGGGGATTCAGAACACTGAAGCTTTCTTT. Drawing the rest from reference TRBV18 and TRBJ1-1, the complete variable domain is NAGVMQNPRHLVRRRGQEARLRCSPMKGHSHVYWYRQLPEEGLKFMVYLQKENIIDESGMPKERFSAEFPKEGPSILRIQQVVRGDSAAYFCASSIQGIQNTEAFFGQGTRLTVV.

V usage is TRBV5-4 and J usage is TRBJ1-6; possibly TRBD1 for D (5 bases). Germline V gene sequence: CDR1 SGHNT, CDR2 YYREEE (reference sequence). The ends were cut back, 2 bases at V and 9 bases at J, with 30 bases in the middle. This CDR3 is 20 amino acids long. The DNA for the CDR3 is TGTGCCAGCAGCTTTGGAGGCTGGGGGGGAGACTGGTCGGGTCGTTCACCCCTCCACTTT. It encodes CASSFGGWGGDWSGRSPLHF.

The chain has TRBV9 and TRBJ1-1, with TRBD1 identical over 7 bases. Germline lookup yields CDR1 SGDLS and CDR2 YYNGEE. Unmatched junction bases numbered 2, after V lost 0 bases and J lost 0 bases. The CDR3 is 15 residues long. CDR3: CASSVDRGMNTEAFF. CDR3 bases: TGTGCCAGCAGCGTAGACAGGGGCATGAACACTGAAGCTTTCTTT. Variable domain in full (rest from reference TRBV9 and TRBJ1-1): DSGVTQTPKHLITATGQRVTLRCSPRSGDLSVYWYQQSLDQGLQFLIQYYNGEERAKGNILERFSAQQFPDLHSELNLSSLELGDSALYFCASSVDRGMNTEAFFGQGTRLTVV.

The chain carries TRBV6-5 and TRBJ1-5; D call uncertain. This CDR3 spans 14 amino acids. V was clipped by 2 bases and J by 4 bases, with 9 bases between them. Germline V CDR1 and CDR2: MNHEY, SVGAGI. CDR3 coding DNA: TGTGCCAGCAGTTACGGGAGAATAAATCAGCCCCAGCATTTT. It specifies CASSYGRINQPQHF.

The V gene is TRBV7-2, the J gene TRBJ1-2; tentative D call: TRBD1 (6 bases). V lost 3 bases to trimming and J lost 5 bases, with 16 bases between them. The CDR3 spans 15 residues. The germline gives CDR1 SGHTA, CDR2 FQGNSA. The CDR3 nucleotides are TGTGCCAGCAGCTTTAGAGGGTCAGGGGAGTATGGCTACACCTTC. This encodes CASSFRGSGEYGYTF.

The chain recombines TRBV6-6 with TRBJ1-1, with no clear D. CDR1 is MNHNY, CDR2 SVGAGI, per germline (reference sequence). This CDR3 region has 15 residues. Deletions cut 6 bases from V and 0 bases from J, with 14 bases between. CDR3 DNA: TGTGCCAGCAGCGCCCCGGGAGGGTTGAACACTGAAGCTTTCTTT. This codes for CASSAPGGLNTEAFF.

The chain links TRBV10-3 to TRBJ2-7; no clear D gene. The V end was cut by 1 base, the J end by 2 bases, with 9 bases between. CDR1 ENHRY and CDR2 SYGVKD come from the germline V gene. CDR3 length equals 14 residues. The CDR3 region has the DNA TGTGCCATCAGTGAGTTTACAGTAGCCTACGAGCAGTACTTC. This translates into CAISEFTVAYEQYF.

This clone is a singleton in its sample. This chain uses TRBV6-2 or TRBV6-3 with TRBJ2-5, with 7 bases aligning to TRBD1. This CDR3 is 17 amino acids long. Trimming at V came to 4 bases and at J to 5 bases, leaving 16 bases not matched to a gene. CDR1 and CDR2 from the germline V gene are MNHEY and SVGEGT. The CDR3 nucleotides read TGTGCCAGCAGTTCACCCCTCTCCCTTGACAGGGCGGAGACCCAGTACTTC. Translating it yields CASSSPLSLDRAETQYF.

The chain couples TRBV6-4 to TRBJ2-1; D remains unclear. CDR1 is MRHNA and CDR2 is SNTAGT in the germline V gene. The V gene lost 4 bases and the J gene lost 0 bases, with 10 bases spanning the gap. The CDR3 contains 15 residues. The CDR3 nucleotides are TGTGCCAGCAGTGCCGATCCGGGCTCCTACAATGAGCAGTTCTTC. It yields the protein CASSADPGSYNEQFF.

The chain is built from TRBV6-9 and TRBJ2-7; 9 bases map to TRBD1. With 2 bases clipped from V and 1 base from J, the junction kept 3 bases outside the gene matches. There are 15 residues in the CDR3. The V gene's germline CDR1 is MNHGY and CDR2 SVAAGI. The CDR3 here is CASSYPGQGSYEQYF. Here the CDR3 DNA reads TGTGCCAGCAGTTATCCCGGACAGGGGTCCTACGAGCAGTACTTC.

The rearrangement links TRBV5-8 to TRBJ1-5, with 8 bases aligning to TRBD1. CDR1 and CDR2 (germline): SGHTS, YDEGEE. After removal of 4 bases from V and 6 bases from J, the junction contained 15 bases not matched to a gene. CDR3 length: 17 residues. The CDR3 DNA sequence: TGTGCCAGCAGCCGCTTTGAAGCACAGGGGGTTTTTCAGCCCCAGCATTTT. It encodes CASSRFEAQGVFQPQHF. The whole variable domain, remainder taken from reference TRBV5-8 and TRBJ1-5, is EAGVTQSPTHLIKTRGQQATLRCSPISGHTSVYWYQQALGLGLQFLLWYDEGEERNRGNFPPRFSGRQFPNYSSELNVNALELEDSALYLCASSRFEAQGVFQPQHFGDGTRLSIL.

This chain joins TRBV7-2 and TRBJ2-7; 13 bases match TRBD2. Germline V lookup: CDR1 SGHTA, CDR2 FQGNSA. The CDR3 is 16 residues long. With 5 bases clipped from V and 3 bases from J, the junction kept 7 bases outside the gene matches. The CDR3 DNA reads TGTGCCAGCAGCCGGACTAGCGGGGGATCCCACTACGAGCAGTACTTC. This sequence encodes CASSRTSGGSHYEQYF.

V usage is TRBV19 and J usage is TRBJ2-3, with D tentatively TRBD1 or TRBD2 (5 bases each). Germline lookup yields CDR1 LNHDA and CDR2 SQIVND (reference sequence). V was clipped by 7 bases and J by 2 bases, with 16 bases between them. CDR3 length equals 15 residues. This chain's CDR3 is CASMFQSGTTDTQYF. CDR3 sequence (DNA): TGTGCCAGTATGTTCCAATCGGGGACCACAGATACGCAGTATTTT.

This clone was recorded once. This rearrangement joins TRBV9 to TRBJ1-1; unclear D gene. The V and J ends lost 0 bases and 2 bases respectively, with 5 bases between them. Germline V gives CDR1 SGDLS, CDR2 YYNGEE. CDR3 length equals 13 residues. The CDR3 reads CASSVGPNTEAFF. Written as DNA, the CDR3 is TGTGCCAGCAGCGTAGGACCTAACACTGAAGCTTTCTTT.

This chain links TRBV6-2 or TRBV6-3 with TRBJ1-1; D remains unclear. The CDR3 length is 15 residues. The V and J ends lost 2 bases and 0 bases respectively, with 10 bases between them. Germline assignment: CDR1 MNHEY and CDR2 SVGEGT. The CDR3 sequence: CASSYAALMNTEAFF. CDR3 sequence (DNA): TGTGCCAGCAGTTACGCGGCGTTAATGAACACTGAAGCTTTCTTT.

The CDR3 coding sequence is TGTGCCAGCAGTTCTGGACAGGGTACAGGGCCCCAGCATTTT. It translates to CASSSGQGTGPQHF. The rearrangement uses TRBV3-1 (or the pseudogene TRBV3-2) and TRBJ1-5, with TRBD1 matching over 8 bases. Germline V gene lookup returns CDR1 LGHDT and CDR2 YNNKEL (reference sequence). The CDR3 covers 14 residues. Losses at the gene ends were 6 bases for V and 9 bases for J; bases not matched to a gene: 10.

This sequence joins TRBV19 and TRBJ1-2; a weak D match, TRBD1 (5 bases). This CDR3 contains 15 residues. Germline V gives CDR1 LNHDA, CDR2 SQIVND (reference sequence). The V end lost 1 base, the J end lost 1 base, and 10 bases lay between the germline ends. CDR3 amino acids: CASSIVAQGNYGYTF. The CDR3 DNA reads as TGTGCCAGTAGTATAGTAGCCCAGGGTAACTATGGCTACACCTTC.